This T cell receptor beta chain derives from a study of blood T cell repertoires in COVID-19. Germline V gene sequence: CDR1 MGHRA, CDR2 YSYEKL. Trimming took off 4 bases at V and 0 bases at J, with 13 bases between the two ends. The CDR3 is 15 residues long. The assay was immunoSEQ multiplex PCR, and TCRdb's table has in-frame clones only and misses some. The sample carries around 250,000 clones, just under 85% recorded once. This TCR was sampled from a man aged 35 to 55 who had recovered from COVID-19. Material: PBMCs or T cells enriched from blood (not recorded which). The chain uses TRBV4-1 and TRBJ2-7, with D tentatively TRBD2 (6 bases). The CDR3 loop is CASSPRLVPSYEQYF. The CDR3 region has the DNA TGCGCCAGCAGCCCGCGACTAGTTCCCTCCTACGAGCAGTACTTC.